This record covers a single T cell receptor beta chain. Its specificity is not known. The data are from a study of circulating and synovial CD4+ cells in juvenile arthritis. General study points: CPL versus bulk CD4 samples: T cell genome counts differed by at least an order of magnitude.

TCRdb's table, derived via immunoSEQ multiplex PCR, lists solely in-frame clones and lacks some. This sample has more than 30,000 clones; roughly 93% occur once, and the top ten carry 2.9%. The junction had 5 bases not matched to a gene; V was cut back by 4 bases and J by 0 bases. This CDR3 region has 16 residues. Germline V gives CDR1 MNHNY, CDR2 SVGAGI (reference sequence). This chain joins TRBV6-6 and TRBJ2-7; 11 nucleotides agree with TRBD1. This receptor was identified in a human donor with juvenile idiopathic arthritis. The material sequenced was CD4+ T cells from blood. The DNA for the CDR3 is TGTGCCAGCAGTTCTTCCGGGACAGGGGGCTCCTACGAGCAGTACTTC. The encoded protein is CASSSSGTGGSYEQYF.